This TCR beta chain is from a study of blood T cell repertoires in COVID-19. Study-wide context: T cells, B-cell-depleted T cells, or PBMCs provided the cDNA or gDNA that served as material.

V trimming: 7 bases; J trimming: 9 bases; junction bases outside the gene matches: 13. In germline, CDR1 is MDHEN, CDR2 SYDVKM. The CDR3 totals 17 residues. Per the original data handling: Reference gene primer amplification gave nucleated cell count estimates. TCRdb's copy holds only in-frame clones and misses some; the assay was immunoSEQ multiplex PCR. V and J calls and clone size are those listed in that table; D and trimming were worked out from the DNA. The table has about 9,900 clones, roughly three quarters seen once. The clonotype comes from a man aged 60 to 75 with active COVID-19. Specimen: peripheral blood. J is TRBJ2-1 and V is TRBV28, with 15 bases identical to TRBD2. The CDR3 nucleotides read TGTGCCAGCATTAACAGGATGGGACTAGCGGGAGGTAGTGAGCAGTTCTTC. Its protein product is CASINRMGLAGGSEQFF.